This TCR beta chain appears in the sequencing data of a study of blood T cell repertoires in COVID-19. Study-wide background: There were acute and convalescent COVID-19 samples, and they came from the United States, Italy and Spain. PBMCs, B-cell-depleted T cells, or T cells were the source of the cDNA or gDNA that made up the material.

The CDR3 is 17 amino acids. The germline V gene has CDR1 LNHDA and CDR2 SQIVND (reference sequence). V gave up 1 base and J gave up 5 bases; unmatched junction bases: 11. Only in-frame clones appear in the TCRdb table, and some are missing; sequencing was by immunoSEQ multiplex PCR. The table has a few hundred thousand clones, more than 70% seen once; the top ten hold 10%. The TCR comes from a woman younger than 45 with COVID-19, enrolled during active disease. The chain is built from TRBV19 and TRBJ1-5, with 7 bases aligning to TRBD1. The sample taken for sequencing was peripheral blood. CDR3 sequence: CASSIGLRDSRYQPQHF. CDR3 nucleotides: TGTGCCAGTAGTATAGGCCTCCGGGACAGTCGTTATCAGCCCCAGCATTTT.